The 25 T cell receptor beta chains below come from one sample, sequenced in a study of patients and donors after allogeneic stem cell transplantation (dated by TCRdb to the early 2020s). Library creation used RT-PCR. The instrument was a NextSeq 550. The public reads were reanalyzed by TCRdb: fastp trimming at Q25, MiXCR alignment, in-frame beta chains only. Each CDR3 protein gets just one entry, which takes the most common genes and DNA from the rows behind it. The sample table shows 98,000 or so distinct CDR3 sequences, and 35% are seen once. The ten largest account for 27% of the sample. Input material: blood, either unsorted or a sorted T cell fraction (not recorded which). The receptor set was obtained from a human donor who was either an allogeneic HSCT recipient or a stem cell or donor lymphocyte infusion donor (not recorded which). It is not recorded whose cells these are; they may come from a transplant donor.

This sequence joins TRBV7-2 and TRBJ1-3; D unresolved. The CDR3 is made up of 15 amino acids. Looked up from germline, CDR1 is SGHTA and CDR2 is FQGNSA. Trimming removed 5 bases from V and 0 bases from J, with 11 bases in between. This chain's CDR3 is CASSTFKDSGNTIYF. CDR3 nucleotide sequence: TGTGCCAGCAGCACATTCAAGGACTCTGGAAACACCATATATTTT.

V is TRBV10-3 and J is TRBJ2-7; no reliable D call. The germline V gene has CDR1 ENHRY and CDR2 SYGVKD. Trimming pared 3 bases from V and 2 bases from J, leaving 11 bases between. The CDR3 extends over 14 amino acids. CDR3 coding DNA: TGTGCCATCAGTGAAGGCCTAAAAGCCTACGAGCAGTACTTC. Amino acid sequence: CAISEGLKAYEQYF.

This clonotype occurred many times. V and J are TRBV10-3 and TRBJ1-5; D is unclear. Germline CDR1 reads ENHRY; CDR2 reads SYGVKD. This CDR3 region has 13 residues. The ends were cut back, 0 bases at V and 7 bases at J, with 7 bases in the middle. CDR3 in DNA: TGTGCCATCAGTGAGTCGCGAGGACAGCCCCAGCATTTT. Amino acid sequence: CAISESRGQPQHF.

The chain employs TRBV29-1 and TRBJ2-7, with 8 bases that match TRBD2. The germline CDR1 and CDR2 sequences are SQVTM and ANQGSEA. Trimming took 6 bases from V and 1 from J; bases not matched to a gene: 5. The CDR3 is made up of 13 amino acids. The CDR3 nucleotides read TGCAGCGTCCAATTAGCGGGATCCTACGAGCAGTACTTC. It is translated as CSVQLAGSYEQYF.

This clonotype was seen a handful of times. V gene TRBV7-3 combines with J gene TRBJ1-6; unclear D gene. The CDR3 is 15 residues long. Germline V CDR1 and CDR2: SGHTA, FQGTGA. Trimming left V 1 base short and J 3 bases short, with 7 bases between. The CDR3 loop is CASSLSPLYNSPLHF. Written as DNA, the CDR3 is TGTGCCAGCAGCTTAAGCCCCCTCTATAATTCACCCCTCCACTTT. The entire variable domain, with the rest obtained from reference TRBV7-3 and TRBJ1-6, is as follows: GAGVSQTPSNKVTEKGKYVELRCDPISGHTALYWYRQSLGQGPEFLIYFQGTGAADDSGLPNDRFFAVRPEGSVSTLKIQRTERGDSAVYLCASSLSPLYNSPLHFGNGTRLTVT.

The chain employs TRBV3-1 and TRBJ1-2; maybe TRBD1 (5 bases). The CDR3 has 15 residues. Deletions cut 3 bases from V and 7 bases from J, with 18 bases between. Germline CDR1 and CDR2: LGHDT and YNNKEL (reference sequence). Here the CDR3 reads CASSHLSGVYGGYTF. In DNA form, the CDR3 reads TGTGCCAGCAGCCACCTTTCGGGGGTATACGGTGGCTACACCTTC.

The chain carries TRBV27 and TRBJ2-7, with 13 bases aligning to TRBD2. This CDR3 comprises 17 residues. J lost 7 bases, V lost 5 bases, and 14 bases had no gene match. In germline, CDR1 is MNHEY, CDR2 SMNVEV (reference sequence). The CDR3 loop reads CASSPLPGTSGVGEQYF. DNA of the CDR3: TGTGCCAGCAGTCCCCTACCCGGGACTAGCGGGGTGGGGGAGCAGTACTTC.

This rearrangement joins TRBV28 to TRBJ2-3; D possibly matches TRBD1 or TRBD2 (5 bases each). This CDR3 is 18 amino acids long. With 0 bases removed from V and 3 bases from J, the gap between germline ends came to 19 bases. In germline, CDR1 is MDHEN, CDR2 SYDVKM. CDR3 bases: TGTGCCAGCAGTTTATGGAACCTCCGCCGGGACGGTACAGATACGCAGTATTTT. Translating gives CASSLWNLRRDGTDTQYF.

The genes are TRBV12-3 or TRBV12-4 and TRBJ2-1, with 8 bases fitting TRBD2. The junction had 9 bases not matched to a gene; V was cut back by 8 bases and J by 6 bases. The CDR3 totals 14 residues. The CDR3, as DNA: TGTGCCAGCGCCCGGGGGGGCGGTTCCAATGAGCAGTTCTTC. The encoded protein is CASARGGGSNEQFF.

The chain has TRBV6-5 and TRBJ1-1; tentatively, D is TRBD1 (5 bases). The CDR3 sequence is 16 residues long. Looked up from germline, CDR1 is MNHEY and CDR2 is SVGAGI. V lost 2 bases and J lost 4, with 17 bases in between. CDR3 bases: TGTGCCAGCAGTTACACTCCCCCGGTTGGGGGCACTGAAGCTTTCTTT. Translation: CASSYTPPVGGTEAFF.

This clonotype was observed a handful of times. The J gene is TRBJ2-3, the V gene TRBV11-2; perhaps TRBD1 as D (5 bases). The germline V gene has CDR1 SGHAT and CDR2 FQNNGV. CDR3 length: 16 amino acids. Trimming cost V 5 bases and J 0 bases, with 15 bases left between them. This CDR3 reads CASSLHPRGSTDTQYF. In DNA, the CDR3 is TGTGCCAGCAGCCTTCACCCAAGGGGTAGCACAGATACGCAGTATTTT.

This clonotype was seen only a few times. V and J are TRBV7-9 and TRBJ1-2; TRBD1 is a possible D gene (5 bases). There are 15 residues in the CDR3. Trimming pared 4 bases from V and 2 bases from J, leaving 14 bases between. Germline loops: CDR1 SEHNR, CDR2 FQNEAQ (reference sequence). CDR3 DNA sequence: TGTGCCAGCAGCTACCCAGGGAGGGCCAACTATGGCTACACCTTC. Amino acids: CASSYPGRANYGYTF.

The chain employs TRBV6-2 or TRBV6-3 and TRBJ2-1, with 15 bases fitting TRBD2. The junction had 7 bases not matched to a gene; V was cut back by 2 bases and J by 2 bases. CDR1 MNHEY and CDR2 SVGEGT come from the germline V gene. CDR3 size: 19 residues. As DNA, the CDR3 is TGTGCCAGCAGTTACGGGACTAGCGGGAGGAGGTACACCTACAATGAGCAGTTCTTC. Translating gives CASSYGTSGRRYTYNEQFF.

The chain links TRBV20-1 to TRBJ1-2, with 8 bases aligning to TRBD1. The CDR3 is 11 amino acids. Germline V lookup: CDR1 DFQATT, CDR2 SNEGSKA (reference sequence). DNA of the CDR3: TGCCGGACAGGGATTAACTATGGCTACACCTTC. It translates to CRTGINYGYTF.

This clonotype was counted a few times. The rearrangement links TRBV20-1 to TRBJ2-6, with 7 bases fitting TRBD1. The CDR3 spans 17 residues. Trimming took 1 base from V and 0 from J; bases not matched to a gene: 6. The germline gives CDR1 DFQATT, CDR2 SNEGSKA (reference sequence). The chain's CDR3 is CSARATGDLSGANVLTF. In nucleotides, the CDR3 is TGCAGTGCTAGAGCTACAGGGGACCTCTCTGGGGCCAACGTCCTGACTTTC.

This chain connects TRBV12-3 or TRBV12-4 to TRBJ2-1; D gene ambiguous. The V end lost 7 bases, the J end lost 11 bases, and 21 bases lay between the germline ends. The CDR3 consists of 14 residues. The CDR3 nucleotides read TGTGCCAGCACTGTTTGGGCGGACGTGGTAAAGCAGTTCTTC. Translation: CASTVWADVVKQFF.

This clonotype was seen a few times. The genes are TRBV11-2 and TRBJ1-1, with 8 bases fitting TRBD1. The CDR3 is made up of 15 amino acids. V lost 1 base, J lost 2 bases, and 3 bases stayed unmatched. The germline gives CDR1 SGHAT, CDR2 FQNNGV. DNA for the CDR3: TGTGCCAGCAGCTTAGCGGGACAGGTCAACACTGAAGCTTTCTTT. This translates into CASSLAGQVNTEAFF.

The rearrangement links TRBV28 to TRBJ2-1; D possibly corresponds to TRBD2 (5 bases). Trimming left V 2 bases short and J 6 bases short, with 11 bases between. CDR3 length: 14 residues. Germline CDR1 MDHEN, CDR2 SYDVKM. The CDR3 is CASSLDWEINEQFF. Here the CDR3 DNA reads TGTGCCAGCAGTTTAGATTGGGAGATCAATGAGCAGTTCTTC. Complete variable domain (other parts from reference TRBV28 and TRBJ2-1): DVKVTQSSRYLVKRTGEKVFLECVQDMDHENMFWYRQDPGLGLRLIYFSYDVKMKEKGDIPEGYSVSREKKERFSLILESASTNQTSMYLCASSLDWEINEQFFGPGTRLTVL.

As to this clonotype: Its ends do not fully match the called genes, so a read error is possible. CDR3 nucleotide sequence: TGCGCCGGCAGCCGCGGGAACTTTAACACTGAAGCTTTCTTT. Translating it yields CAGSRGNFNTEAFF. The J gene is TRBJ1-1, the V gene TRBV4-1; D uncertain. The CDR3 length is 14 residues. Germline lookup yields CDR1 MGHRA and CDR2 YSYEKL.

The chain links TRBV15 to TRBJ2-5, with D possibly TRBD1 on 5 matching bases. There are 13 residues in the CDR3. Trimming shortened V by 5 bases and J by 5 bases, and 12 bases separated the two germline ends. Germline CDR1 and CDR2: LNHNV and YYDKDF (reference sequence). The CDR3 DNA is TGTGCCACCAGCGCGTCAGGGATGGAGACCCAGTACTTC. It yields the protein CATSASGMETQYF.

The CDR3: CASSSKDRGRVFYGYTF. For the CDR3, the DNA is TGTGCCAGCAGCTCGAAGGACAGGGGGCGCGTGTTCTATGGCTACACCTTC. The gene calls are TRBV3-1 and TRBJ1-2; TRBD1 agrees at 11 bases. There are 17 residues in the CDR3. Germline V gene lookup returns CDR1 LGHDT and CDR2 YNNKEL (reference sequence). V gave up 5 bases and J gave up 4 bases; unmatched junction bases: 12.

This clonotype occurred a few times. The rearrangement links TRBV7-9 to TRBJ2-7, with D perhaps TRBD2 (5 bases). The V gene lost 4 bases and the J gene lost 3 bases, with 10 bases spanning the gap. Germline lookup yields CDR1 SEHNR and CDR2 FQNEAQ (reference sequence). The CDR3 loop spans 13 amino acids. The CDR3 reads CASSSGFYYEQYF. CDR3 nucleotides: TGTGCCAGCAGCTCGGGATTTTACTACGAGCAGTACTTC.

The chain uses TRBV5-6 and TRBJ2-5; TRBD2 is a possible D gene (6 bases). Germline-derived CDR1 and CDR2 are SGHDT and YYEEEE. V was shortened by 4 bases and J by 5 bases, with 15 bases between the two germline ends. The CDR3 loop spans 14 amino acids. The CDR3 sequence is CASSIGTPWETQYF. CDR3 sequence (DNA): TGTGCCAGCAGCATCGGGACTCCGTGGGAGACCCAGTACTTC.

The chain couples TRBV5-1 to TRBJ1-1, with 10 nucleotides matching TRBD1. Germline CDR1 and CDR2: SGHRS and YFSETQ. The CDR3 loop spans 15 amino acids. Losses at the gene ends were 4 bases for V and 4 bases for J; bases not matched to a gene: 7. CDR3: CASSVDRGRGTEAFF. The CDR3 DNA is TGCGCCAGCAGCGTTGACAGGGGGCGCGGCACTGAAGCTTTCTTT. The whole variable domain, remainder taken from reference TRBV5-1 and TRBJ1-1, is KAGVTQTPRYLIKTRGQQVTLSCSPISGHRSVSWYQQTPGQGLQFLFEYFSETQRNKGNFPGRFSGRQFSNSRSEMNVSTLELGDSALYLCASSVDRGRGTEAFFGQGTRLTVV.

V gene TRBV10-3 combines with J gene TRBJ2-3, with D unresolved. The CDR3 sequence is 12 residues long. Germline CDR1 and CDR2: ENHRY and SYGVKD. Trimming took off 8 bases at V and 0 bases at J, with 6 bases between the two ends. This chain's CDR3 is CAISHSTDTQYF. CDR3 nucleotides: TGTGCCATCTCCCATAGCACAGATACGCAGTATTTT.